This T cell receptor beta chain was recorded in a study of blood T cells in healthy people across ages. This clonotype was detected only a few times. This may stem from a read error, because a much larger clone lies one nucleotide away. This CDR3 has 17 amino acids. Germline values: CDR1 LNHNV, CDR2 YYDKDF (reference sequence). V dropped 0 bases and J dropped 7; count of bases not matched to a gene: 7. Combining a sample-barcoded 5' primer with a J-beta primer mix, a second PCR ran for roughly 7 to 11 cycles. TCRdb re-analysed the 5' RACE reads in MiXCR, keeping a single row per CDR3 protein. This sample carries some 900,000 distinct CDR3 sequences, about 28% of them seen once, and the ten largest clones take 15% to 20%.

The material sequenced was blood. This clonotype originated in a woman aged 80 or over in good health. The genes are TRBV15 and TRBJ2-7, with 15 bases fitting TRBD2. The CDR3 spells CATSREGTSGGFNEQYF. The CDR3 DNA sequence: TGTGCCACCAGCAGAGAGGGGACTAGCGGGGGGTTTAATGAGCAGTACTTC. The full variable domain, in which reference TRBV15 and TRBJ2-7 provide the parts outside the CDR3, is DAMVIQNPRYQVTQFGKPVTLSCSQTLNHNVMYWYQQKSSQAPKLLFHYYDKDFNNEADTPDNFQSRRPNTSFCFLDIRSPGLGDTAMYLCATSREGTSGGFNEQYFGPGTRLTVT.